Each of the 26 T cell receptor beta chains below was sequenced from the same sample in a study of neoadjuvant anti-PD-1 for oral cavity cancer. Assay used: immunoSEQ multiplex PCR; TCRdb lists only in-frame clones, some missing. The sample records 72,000 or so clones, about 86% being singletons. Specimen: PBMCs, collected before nivolumab (anti-PD-1) treatment. Receptors originate from a person between 40 and 80 years old with oral cavity squamous cell carcinoma.

The J gene is TRBJ1-3, the V gene TRBV7-9; D call uncertain. Trimming shortened V by 4 bases and J by 3 bases, and 4 bases separated the two germline ends. The CDR3 runs to 12 residues. CDR1 is SEHNR and CDR2 is FQNEAQ in the germline V gene (reference sequence). The CDR3 loop reads CASSYDGNTIYF. CDR3 DNA sequence: TGTGCCAGCAGCTATGATGGAAACACCATATATTTT.

The J gene is TRBJ2-1, the V gene TRBV6-5, with 12 bases identical to TRBD2. Germline V gives CDR1 MNHEY, CDR2 SVGAGI. This CDR3 is 14 amino acids long. Trimming cost V 6 bases and J 7 bases; bases outside gene matches: 4. The DNA for the CDR3 is TGTGCCAGCAGCCTAGCGGGAGGGTATAATGAGCAGTTCTTC. This codes for CASSLAGGYNEQFF.

This sequence joins TRBV5-1 and TRBJ2-1; 14 positions match TRBD2. This CDR3 has 17 amino acids. Germline CDR1 and CDR2: SGHRS and YFSETQ. The junction had 7 bases not matched to a gene; V was cut back by 1 base and J by 7 bases. CDR3 amino acids: CASSLPGTSGSINEQFF. Here the CDR3 DNA reads TGCGCCAGCAGCTTGCCCGGGACTAGCGGGAGTATAAATGAGCAGTTCTTC.

This chain joins TRBV5-4 and TRBJ2-5, with D perhaps TRBD1 (6 bases). The V gene's germline CDR1 is SGHNT and CDR2 YYREEE (reference sequence). Trimming stripped 5 bases from V and 4 bases from J, with 12 bases between. CDR3 length: 13 residues. CDR3 bases: TGTGCCAGCAGTCCGACAGGTGGAGAGACCCAGTACTTC. Residues: CASSPTGGETQYF.

The rearrangement joins TRBV9 to TRBJ1-3, with 8 bases that match TRBD1. CDR1 and CDR2 from the germline V gene are SGDLS and YYNGEE. The CDR3 is 14 amino acids. The V gene end was trimmed by 4 bases and the J gene end by 4 bases; junction bases not matched to a gene: 4. CDR3 sequence: CASSPQGAGNTIYF. For the CDR3, the DNA is TGTGCCAGCAGCCCGCAGGGGGCCGGAAACACCATATATTTT.

The chain links TRBV19 to TRBJ1-5; D remains ambiguous. This CDR3 is 20 amino acids long. Trimming removed 0 bases at V and 3 bases at J, with 24 bases between. CDR1 is LNHDA and CDR2 is SQIVND in the germline V gene (reference sequence). The CDR3 DNA sequence: TGTGCCAGTAGTATAGATCTAGAGGGTTATAGGTCGGAAGCCAATCAGCCCCAGCATTTT. This gives the protein CASSIDLEGYRSEANQPQHF. Together with reference TRBV19 and TRBJ1-5, the CDR3 gives the full variable domain: DGGITQSPKYLFRKEGQNVTLSCEQNLNHDAMYWYRQDPGQGLRLIYYSQIVNDFQKGDIAEGYSVSREKKESFPLTVTSAQKNPTAFYLCASSIDLEGYRSEANQPQHFGDGTRLSIL.

This clone was counted once. The chain has TRBV9 and TRBJ2-3; 9 bases agree with TRBD2. The trim removed 4 bases at V and 5 bases at J, leaving 11 bases unmatched. From germline, CDR1 is SGDLS and CDR2 YYNGEE. This CDR3 region has 16 residues. CDR3 sequence: CASSPRASGAGDTQYF. The CDR3 bases are TGTGCCAGCAGCCCCCGGGCTAGCGGGGCCGGAGATACGCAGTATTTT.

The chain uses TRBV9 and TRBJ1-5; D remains unclear. This CDR3 comprises 13 residues. The V and J ends lost 2 bases and 6 bases respectively, with 9 bases between them. Germline V gene sequence: CDR1 SGDLS, CDR2 YYNGEE. In DNA form, the CDR3 reads TGTGCCAGCAGCGTGTGGGGTTCTCAGCCCCAGCATTTT. Protein: CASSVWGSQPQHF. The whole variable domain, filled in from reference TRBV9 and TRBJ1-5, reads DSGVTQTPKHLITATGQRVTLRCSPRSGDLSVYWYQQSLDQGLQFLIQYYNGEERAKGNILERFSAQQFPDLHSELNLSSLELGDSALYFCASSVWGSQPQHFGDGTRLSIL.

V usage is TRBV14 and J usage is TRBJ1-4; D not certain. Trimming left V 0 bases short and J 0 bases short, with 11 bases between. This CDR3 is built from 17 residues. Per germline, CDR1 SGHDN and CDR2 FVKESK. The CDR3 DNA reads as TGTGCCAGCAGCCAAGATTGGACGTCTGCAACTAATGAAAAACTGTTTTTT. Its translation: CASSQDWTSATNEKLFF.

V gene TRBV13 combines with J gene TRBJ2-7, with D perhaps being TRBD1 or TRBD2 (5 bases each). CDR3 length: 13 amino acids. Germline lookup yields CDR1 PRHDT and CDR2 FYEKMQ (reference sequence). Trimming took 7 bases from V and 5 from J, leaving 15 bases between them. The CDR3 is CASNMGTSDEQYF. The CDR3 coding sequence is TGTGCCAGCAACATGGGGACGTCCGACGAGCAGTACTTC.

With regard to this clone: At the DNA level, this CDR3 is encoded by other sequences in the same sample as well. The rearrangement links TRBV29-1 to TRBJ2-5; TRBD2 matches 13 bases. In germline, CDR1 is SQVTM, CDR2 ANQGSEA. CDR3 size: 13 residues. CDR3 loop: CSVPGLAGETQYF. The CDR3, as DNA: TGCAGTGTTCCGGGACTAGCGGGGGAGACCCAGTACTTC.

This chain links TRBV6-1 with TRBJ2-3, with D possibly matching TRBD1 (5 bases). V lost 6 bases to trimming and J lost 13 bases, with 11 bases between them. Germline V gene data show CDR1 as MNHNS and CDR2 as SASEGT. This CDR3 has 10 residues. CDR3 region: CASRDIGKYF. CDR3 DNA sequence: TGTGCCAGCAGGGACATCGGAAAGTATTTT.

This chain uses TRBV9 with TRBJ2-1, with D possibly matching TRBD1 (6 bases). Germline assignment: CDR1 SGDLS and CDR2 YYNGEE. This CDR3 has 15 residues. Trimming removed 0 bases at V and 9 bases at J, with 16 bases between. This chain's CDR3 is CASSVVSGAWSEQFF. CDR3 coding DNA: TGTGCCAGCAGCGTAGTTTCAGGGGCCTGGAGTGAGCAGTTCTTC.

The gene calls are TRBV5-1 and TRBJ2-3; 9 positions match TRBD2. From germline, CDR1 is SGHRS and CDR2 YFSETQ. The CDR3 is 15 residues long. V was clipped by 4 bases and J by 6 bases; unmatched bases: 9. The CDR3 region has the DNA TGCGCCAGCAGCGCGGGACTAGCTAGTGGGGATACGCAGTATTTT. Protein: CASSAGLASGDTQYF. The whole variable domain, filled in from reference TRBV5-1 and TRBJ2-3, reads KAGVTQTPRYLIKTRGQQVTLSCSPISGHRSVSWYQQTPGQGLQFLFEYFSETQRNKGNFPGRFSGRQFSNSRSEMNVSTLELGDSALYLCASSAGLASGDTQYFGPGTRLTVL.

The genes are TRBV29-1 and TRBJ2-7; TRBD1 matches 8 bases. CDR1 and CDR2 from the germline V gene are SQVTM and ANQGSEA. V shed 3 bases and J 4 bases; nucleotides not matched to a gene: 8. This CDR3 contains 14 residues. CDR3 in DNA: TGCAGCGTTGAGGACAGGGAGCGCCAGTACGAGCAGTACTTC. It specifies CSVEDRERQYEQYF.

The chain has TRBV28 and TRBJ1-2; D is unclear. V was trimmed by 8 bases and J by 4 bases, leaving 14 bases between them. Germline CDR1 and CDR2: MDHEN and SYDVKM. The CDR3 is 13 residues long. The CDR3: CASAFLSVYGYTF. Written as DNA, the CDR3 is TGTGCCAGCGCCTTTCTATCGGTCTATGGCTACACCTTC.

The chain uses TRBV28 and TRBJ2-7; 7 nucleotides align to TRBD2. The J segment lost 0 bases and the V segment lost 5 bases, leaving 4 bases of the junction unmatched. This CDR3 comprises 14 residues. Germline loops: CDR1 MDHEN, CDR2 SYDVKM. CDR3 loop: CASSPAGTSYEQYF. In DNA form, the CDR3 reads TGTGCCAGCAGTCCAGCGGGGACCTCCTACGAGCAGTACTTC.

The rearrangement uses TRBV5-1 and TRBJ2-1; possibly TRBD1 or TRBD2 for D (5 bases each). The germline V and J ends were trimmed by 2 bases and 5 bases, with 14 bases remaining between them. The CDR3 is made up of 15 amino acids. CDR1 and CDR2 (germline): SGHRS, YFSETQ. The CDR3 region has the DNA TGCGCCAGCAGCTTATTATTGGGGGAAAACAATGAGCAGTTCTTC. Amino acids: CASSLLLGENNEQFF. Full variable domain (outside the CDR3, taken from reference TRBV5-1 and TRBJ2-1): KAGVTQTPRYLIKTRGQQVTLSCSPISGHRSVSWYQQTPGQGLQFLFEYFSETQRNKGNFPGRFSGRQFSNSRSEMNVSTLELGDSALYLCASSLLLGENNEQFFGPGTRLTVL.

The chain joins TRBV15 to TRBJ2-7; TRBD1 matches at 9 bases. Germline CDR1 and CDR2: LNHNV and YYDKDF (reference sequence). Germline trimming cut 3 bases from V and 6 bases from J; bases unmatched to any gene: 6. The CDR3 totals 14 residues. CDR3 nucleotide sequence: TGTGCCACCAGCAGGGACAGGGGCCGGGCCGAGCAGTACTTC. This encodes CATSRDRGRAEQYF.

The rearrangement joins TRBV9 to TRBJ1-5, with D possibly matching TRBD1 (6 bases). V lost 7 bases to trimming and J lost 2 bases, with 10 bases between them. Germline CDR1 SGDLS, CDR2 YYNGEE. This CDR3 comprises 13 residues. The CDR3 DNA reads as TGTGCCAGCGAGGGGGACGGCAATCAGCCCCAGCATTTT. It encodes CASEGDGNQPQHF. Using reference TRBV9 and TRBJ1-5 for the parts outside the CDR3, the full variable domain is DSGVTQTPKHLITATGQRVTLRCSPRSGDLSVYWYQQSLDQGLQFLIQYYNGEERAKGNILERFSAQQFPDLHSELNLSSLELGDSALYFCASEGDGNQPQHFGDGTRLSIL.

The chain couples TRBV27 to TRBJ2-7; a possible D gene is TRBD2 (5 bases). Germline CDR1 and CDR2: MNHEY and SMNVEV (reference sequence). The CDR3 has 14 residues. V dropped 2 bases and J dropped 1 base, with 9 bases sitting between them. The CDR3 DNA is TGTGCCAGCAGTTTAGACTACAGATCCTACGAGCAGTACTTC. It encodes CASSLDYRSYEQYF.

The rearrangement uses TRBV29-1 and TRBJ2-7, with D unclear. Germline CDR1 reads SQVTM; CDR2 reads ANQGSEA. With 6 bases removed from V and 5 bases from J, the gap between germline ends came to 14 bases. This CDR3 has 12 residues. CDR3 amino acids: CSVGPAGDEQYF. CDR3 sequence (DNA): TGCAGCGTCGGACCCGCCGGAGACGAGCAGTACTTC.

V gene TRBV27 combines with J gene TRBJ1-4, with D uncertain. CDR3 length equals 14 residues. The germline V gene encodes CDR1 MNHEY and CDR2 SMNVEV (reference sequence). V lost 0 bases and J lost 7, with 9 bases in between. The CDR3 is CASSLSGFSEKLFF. For the CDR3, the DNA is TGTGCCAGCAGTTTATCGGGTTTTAGTGAAAAACTGTTTTTT.

The V call is TRBV5-1, the J call TRBJ1-1, with a weak D call TRBD1 (6 bases). The CDR3 has 14 amino acids. V shed 3 bases and J shed 5 bases, with 14 bases lying between them. Germline V gene sequence: CDR1 SGHRS, CDR2 YFSETQ. CDR3 bases: TGCGCCAGCAGCTCCGGACAGCGCCTGACTGAAGCTTTCTTT. This translates into CASSSGQRLTEAFF.

CDR3 region: CASRHRQTEAFF. CDR3 DNA sequence: TGTGCCAGCAGACATAGACAGACTGAAGCTTTCTTT. V is TRBV11-2 and J is TRBJ1-1; TRBD1 is a possible D gene (5 bases). V was shortened by 6 bases and J by 5 bases, with 10 bases between the two germline ends. The CDR3 loop spans 12 amino acids. Looked up from germline, CDR1 is SGHAT and CDR2 is FQNNGV.

The chain combines TRBV7-3 with TRBJ2-7; either TRBD1 or TRBD2 may fit D (5 bases each). The CDR3 has 13 residues. The ends were cut back, 6 bases at V and 6 bases at J, with 15 bases in the middle. Germline values: CDR1 SGHTA, CDR2 FQGTGA. The CDR3 DNA reads as TGTGCCAGCAGTTCACTTCTTGGGGGCGAGCAGTACTTC. It yields the protein CASSSLLGGEQYF.